This T cell receptor beta chain was observed in a study of cytomegalovirus exposure and HLA in healthy donors. About this clone itself: The target antigen is unknown.

Nominally healthy donors provided the samples, though records likely missed some immune exposures. Study observations and caveats: Further analysis, carried out later, found HLA-associated TCR beta chains more clonally expanded than equally common other chains. Three chains tied to CMV proved CMV antigen-specific in vitro. Follow-up analysis later connected one missense variant in DCLRE1C with trimming of TCR beta V- and J-genes.

Primers for the PCR totalled 60 Vbeta and 13 Jbeta. Assay: immunoSEQ multiplex PCR; the TCRdb copy retains only in-frame clones and omits some. The sample lists fewer than 250,000 clones, around 87% seen once, with 1% to 1.5% in the top ten. This TCR came from a man aged 30 to 39 in good health and CMV-seronegative. Source material: PBMCs.

The CDR3 sequence: CASSREVSDRREQYF. CDR3 in DNA: TGCGCCAGCAGCCGGGAGGTTTCCGATCGAAGGGAGCAGTACTTC. V usage is TRBV4-1 and J usage is TRBJ2-7; D possibly corresponds to TRBD2 (6 bases). This CDR3 has 15 residues. Trimming took 4 bases from V and 7 from J, leaving 20 bases between them. CDR1 is MGHRA and CDR2 is YSYEKL in the germline V gene.